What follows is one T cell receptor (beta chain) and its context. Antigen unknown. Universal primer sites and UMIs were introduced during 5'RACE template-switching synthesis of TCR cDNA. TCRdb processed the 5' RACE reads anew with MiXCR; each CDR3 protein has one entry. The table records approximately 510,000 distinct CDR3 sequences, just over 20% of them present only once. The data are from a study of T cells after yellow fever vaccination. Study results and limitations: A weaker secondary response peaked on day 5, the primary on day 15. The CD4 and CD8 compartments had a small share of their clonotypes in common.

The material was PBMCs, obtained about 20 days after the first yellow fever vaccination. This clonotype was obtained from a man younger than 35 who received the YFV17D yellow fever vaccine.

CDR3 DNA: TGTGCCACCATAGGGGCGGGGGGGAACACCGGGGAGCTGTTTTTT. Residues: CATIGAGGNTGELFF. V gene TRBV6-1 combines with J gene TRBJ2-2; 8 positions match TRBD2. The CDR3 length is 15 residues. Germline V gene sequence: CDR1 MNHNS, CDR2 SASEGT. With 10 bases clipped from V and 1 base from J, the junction kept 8 bases outside the gene matches.